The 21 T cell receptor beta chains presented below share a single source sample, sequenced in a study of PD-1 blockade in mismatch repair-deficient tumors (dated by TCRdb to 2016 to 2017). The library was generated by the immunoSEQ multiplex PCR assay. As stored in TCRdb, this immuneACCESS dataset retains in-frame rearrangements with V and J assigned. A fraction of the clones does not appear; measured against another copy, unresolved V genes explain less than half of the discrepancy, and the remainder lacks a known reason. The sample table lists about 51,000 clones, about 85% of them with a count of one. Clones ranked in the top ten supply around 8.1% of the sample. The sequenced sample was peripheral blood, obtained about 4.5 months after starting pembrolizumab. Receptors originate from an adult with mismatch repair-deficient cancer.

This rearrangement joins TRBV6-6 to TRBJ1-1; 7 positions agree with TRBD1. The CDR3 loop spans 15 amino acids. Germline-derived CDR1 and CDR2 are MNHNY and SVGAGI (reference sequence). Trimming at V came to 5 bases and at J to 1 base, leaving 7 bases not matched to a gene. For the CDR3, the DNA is TGTGCCAGCAGTCGGGCCGGGACAGAGAACACTGAAGCTTTCTTT. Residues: CASSRAGTENTEAFF.

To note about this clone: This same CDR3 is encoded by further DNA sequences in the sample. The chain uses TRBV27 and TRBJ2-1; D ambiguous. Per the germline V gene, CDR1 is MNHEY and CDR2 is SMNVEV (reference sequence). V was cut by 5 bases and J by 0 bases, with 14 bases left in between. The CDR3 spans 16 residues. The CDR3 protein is CASSHSPASSYNEQFF. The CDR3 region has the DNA TGTGCCAGCAGTCACTCTCCCGCGAGCTCCTACAATGAGCAGTTCTTC.

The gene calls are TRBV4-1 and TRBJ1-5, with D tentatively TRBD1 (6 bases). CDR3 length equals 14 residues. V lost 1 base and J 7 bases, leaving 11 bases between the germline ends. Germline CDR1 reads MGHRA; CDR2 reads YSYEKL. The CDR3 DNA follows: TGCGCCAGCAGCCAAGCGCCAGGGGAACAGCCCCAGCATTTT. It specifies CASSQAPGEQPQHF.

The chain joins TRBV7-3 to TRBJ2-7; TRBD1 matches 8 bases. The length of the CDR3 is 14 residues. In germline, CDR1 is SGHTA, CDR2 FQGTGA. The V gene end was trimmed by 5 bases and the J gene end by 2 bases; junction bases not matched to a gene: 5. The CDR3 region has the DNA TGTGCCAGCAGCCGGGGGACAGGAACCTACGAGCAGTACTTC. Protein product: CASSRGTGTYEQYF.

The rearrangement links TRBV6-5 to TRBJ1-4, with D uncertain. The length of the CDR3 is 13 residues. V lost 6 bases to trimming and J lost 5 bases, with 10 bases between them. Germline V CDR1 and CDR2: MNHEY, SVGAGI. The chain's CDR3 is CASRRRPNEKLFF. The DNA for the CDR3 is TGTGCCAGCAGGCGTAGGCCGAATGAAAAACTGTTTTTT.

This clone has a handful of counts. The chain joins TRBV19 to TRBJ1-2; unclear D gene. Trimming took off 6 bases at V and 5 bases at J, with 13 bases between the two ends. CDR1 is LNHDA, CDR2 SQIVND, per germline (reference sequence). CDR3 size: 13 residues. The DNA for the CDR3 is TGTGCCAGTAGGGCCTCCAAGAGGTATGGCTACACCTTC. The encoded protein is CASRASKRYGYTF.

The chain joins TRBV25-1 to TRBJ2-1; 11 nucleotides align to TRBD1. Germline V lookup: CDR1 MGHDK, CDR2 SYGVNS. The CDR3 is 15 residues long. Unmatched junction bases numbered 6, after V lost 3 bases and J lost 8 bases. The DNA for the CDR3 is TGTGCCAGCAGTGATTTGGACAGGGGGCGTTATGAGCAGTTCTTC. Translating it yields CASSDLDRGRYEQFF.

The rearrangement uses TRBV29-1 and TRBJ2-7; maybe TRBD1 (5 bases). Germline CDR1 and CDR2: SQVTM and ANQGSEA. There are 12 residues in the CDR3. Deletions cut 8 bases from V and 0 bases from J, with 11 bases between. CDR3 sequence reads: CSTTGASYEQYF. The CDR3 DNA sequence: TGCAGCACTACAGGAGCCTCCTACGAGCAGTACTTC.

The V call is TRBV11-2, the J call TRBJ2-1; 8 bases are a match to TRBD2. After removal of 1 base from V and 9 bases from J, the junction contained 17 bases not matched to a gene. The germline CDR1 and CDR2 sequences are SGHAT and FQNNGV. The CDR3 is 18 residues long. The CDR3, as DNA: TGTGCCAGCAGCTTAGTAAATTGGCGGGAGGACGGAGTGGGTGAGCAGTTCTTC. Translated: CASSLVNWREDGVGEQFF.

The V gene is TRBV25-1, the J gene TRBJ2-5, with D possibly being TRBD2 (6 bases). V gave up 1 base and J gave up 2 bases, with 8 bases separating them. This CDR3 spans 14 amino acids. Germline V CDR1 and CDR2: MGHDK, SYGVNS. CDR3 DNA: TGTGCCAGCAGTGAATCGGGGGTACAAGAGACCCAGTACTTC. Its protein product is CASSESGVQETQYF.

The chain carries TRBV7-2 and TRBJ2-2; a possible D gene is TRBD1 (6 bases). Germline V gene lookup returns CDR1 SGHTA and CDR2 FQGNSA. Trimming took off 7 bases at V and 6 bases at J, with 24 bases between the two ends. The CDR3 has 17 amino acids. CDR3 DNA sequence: TGTGCCAGCACCTACAGACCCGGGACAAAACGGTCCGGGGAGCTGTTTTTT. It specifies CASTYRPGTKRSGELFF. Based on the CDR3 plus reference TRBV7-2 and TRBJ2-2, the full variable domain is GAGVSQSPSNKVTEKGKDVELRCDPISGHTALYWYRQSLGQGLEFLIYFQGNSAPDKSGLPSDRFSAERTGGSVSTLTIQRTQQEDSAVYLCASTYRPGTKRSGELFFGEGSRLTVL.

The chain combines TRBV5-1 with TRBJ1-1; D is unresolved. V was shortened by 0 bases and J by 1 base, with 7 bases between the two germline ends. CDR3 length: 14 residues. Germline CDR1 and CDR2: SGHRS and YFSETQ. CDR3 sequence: CASSLEARNTEAFF. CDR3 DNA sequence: TGCGCCAGCAGCTTGGAGGCCAGGAACACTGAAGCTTTCTTT.

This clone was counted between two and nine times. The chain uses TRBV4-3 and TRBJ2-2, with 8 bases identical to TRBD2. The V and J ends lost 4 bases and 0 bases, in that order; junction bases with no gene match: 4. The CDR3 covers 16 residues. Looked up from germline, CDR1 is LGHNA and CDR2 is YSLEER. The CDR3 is CASSPQLAANTGELFF. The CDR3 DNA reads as TGCGCCAGCAGCCCGCAACTAGCGGCGAACACCGGGGAGCTGTTTTTT.

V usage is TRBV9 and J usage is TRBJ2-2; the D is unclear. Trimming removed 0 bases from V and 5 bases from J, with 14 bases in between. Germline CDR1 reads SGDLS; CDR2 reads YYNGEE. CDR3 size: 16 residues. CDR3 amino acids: CASSVGIAYGTGELFF. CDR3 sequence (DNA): TGTGCCAGCAGCGTAGGGATCGCTTACGGGACCGGGGAGCTGTTTTTT. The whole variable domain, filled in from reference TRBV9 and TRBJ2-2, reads DSGVTQTPKHLITATGQRVTLRCSPRSGDLSVYWYQQSLDQGLQFLIQYYNGEERAKGNILERFSAQQFPDLHSELNLSSLELGDSALYFCASSVGIAYGTGELFFGEGSRLTVL.

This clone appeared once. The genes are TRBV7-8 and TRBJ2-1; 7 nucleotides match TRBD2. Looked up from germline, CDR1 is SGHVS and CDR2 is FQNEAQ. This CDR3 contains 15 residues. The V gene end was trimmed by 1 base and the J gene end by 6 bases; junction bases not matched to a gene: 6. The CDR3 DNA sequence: TGTGCCAGCAGCTTAGGGCTAGCGGAGATCAATGAGCAGTTCTTC. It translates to CASSLGLAEINEQFF.

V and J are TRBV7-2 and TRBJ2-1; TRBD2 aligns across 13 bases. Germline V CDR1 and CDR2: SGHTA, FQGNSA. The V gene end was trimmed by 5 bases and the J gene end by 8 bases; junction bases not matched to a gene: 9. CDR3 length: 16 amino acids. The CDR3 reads CASSPRTSGRVDEQFF. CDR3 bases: TGTGCCAGCAGCCCGAGGACTAGCGGGAGAGTCGATGAGCAGTTCTTC.

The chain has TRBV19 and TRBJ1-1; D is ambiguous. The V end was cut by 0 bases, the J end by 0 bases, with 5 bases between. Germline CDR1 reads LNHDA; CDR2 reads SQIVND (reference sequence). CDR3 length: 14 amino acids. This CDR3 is CASSIEGLNTEAFF. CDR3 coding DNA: TGTGCCAGTAGTATAGAAGGGTTGAACACTGAAGCTTTCTTT.

The CDR3 region has the DNA TGTGCCACCGTACCCGGGCGGGAGGAATACGAGACCCAGTACTTC. Amino acid sequence: CATVPGREEYETQYF. The rearrangement joins TRBV10-3 to TRBJ2-5, with TRBD2 identical over 8 bases. CDR1 is ENHRY and CDR2 is SYGVKD in the germline V gene. The CDR3 has 15 amino acids. J was trimmed by 5 bases and V by 10 bases; bases with no gene match: 15.

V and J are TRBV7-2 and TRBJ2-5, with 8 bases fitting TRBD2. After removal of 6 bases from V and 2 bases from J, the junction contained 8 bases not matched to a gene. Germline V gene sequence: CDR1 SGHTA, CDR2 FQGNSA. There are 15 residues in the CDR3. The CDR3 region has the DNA TGTGCCAGCAGGCTAACTAGCGGAAAACAAGAGACCCAGTACTTC. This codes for CASRLTSGKQETQYF.

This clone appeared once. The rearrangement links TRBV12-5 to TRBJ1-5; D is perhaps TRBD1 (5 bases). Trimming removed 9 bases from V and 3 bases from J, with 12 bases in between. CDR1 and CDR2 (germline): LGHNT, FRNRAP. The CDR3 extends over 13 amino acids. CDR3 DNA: TGTGCTAGCAGGGAACAGGTCAATCAGCCCCAGCATTTT. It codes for CASREQVNQPQHF. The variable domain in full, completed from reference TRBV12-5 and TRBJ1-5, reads DARVTQTPRHKVTEMGQEVTMRCQPILGHNTVFWYRQTMMQGLELLAYFRNRAPLDDSGMPKDRFSAEMPDATLATLKIQPSEPRDSAVYFCASREQVNQPQHFGDGTRLSIL.

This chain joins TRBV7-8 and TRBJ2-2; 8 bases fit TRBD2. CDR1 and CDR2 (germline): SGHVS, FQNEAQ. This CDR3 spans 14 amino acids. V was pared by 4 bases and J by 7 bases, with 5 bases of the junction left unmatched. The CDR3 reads CASSSGTSNGELFF. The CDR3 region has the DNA TGTGCCAGCAGCTCCGGGACTAGTAACGGGGAGCTGTTTTTT. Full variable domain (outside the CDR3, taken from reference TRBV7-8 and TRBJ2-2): GAGVSQSPRYKVAKRGQDVALRCDPISGHVSLFWYQQALGQGPEFLTYFQNEAQLDKSGLPSDRFFAERPEGSVSTLKIQRTQQEDSAVYLCASSSGTSNGELFFGEGSRLTVL.